The 23 T cell receptor beta chains in this list originate from one sample, sequenced in a study of a mutant IDH1 vaccine in newly diagnosed glioma. The time point: baseline, week 1 (first vaccination visit). Treatment noted: pre-vaccination baseline after standard-of-care therapy. The table came from immunoSEQ multiplex PCR; TCRdb's copy has only in-frame clones and leaves some out. Counted here are 25,000 to 35,000 clones, almost 85% occurring once; the ten biggest clones make up around 20%. Here the sequenced sample was PBMCs, taken from a glioma patient treated with radiotherapy, temozolomide or both. Every receptor here comes from a man aged 25-45 years with glioma.

This chain uses TRBV30 with TRBJ1-1, with D tentatively TRBD1 (6 bases). Germline assignment: CDR1 GTSNPN and CDR2 SVGIG (reference sequence). The CDR3 extends over 13 amino acids. The V gene lost 0 bases and the J gene lost 1 base, with 6 bases spanning the gap. As DNA, the CDR3 is TGTGCCTGGAGTGTAGGGGGGAACACTGAAGCTTTCTTT. Translated, it gives CAWSVGGNTEAFF. The full variable domain, completed using reference TRBV30 and TRBJ1-1, is SQTIHQWPATLVQPVGSPLSLECTVEGTSNPNLYWYRQAAGRGLQLLFYSVGIGQISSEVPQNLSASRPQDRQFILSSKKLLLSDSGFYLCAWSVGGNTEAFFGQGTRLTVV.

This CDR3 reads CASSIGTSPYEQYF. CDR3 nucleotide sequence: TGTGCCAGTAGTATCGGGACCTCACCCTACGAGCAGTACTTC. The chain joins TRBV19 to TRBJ2-7; perhaps D is TRBD1 or TRBD2 (5 bases each). The ends were cut back, 3 bases at V and 2 bases at J, with 11 bases in the middle. The CDR3 length is 14 residues. CDR1 and CDR2 from the germline V gene are LNHDA and SQIVND (reference sequence).

The chain couples TRBV16 to TRBJ1-2; D might be TRBD1 (5 bases). Germline V gene data show CDR1 as KGHSY and CDR2 as FQNENV. The V end lost 3 bases, the J end lost 14 bases, and 16 bases lay between the germline ends. The CDR3 totals 12 residues. CDR3 amino acids: CASSHLTPEGTF. Here the CDR3 DNA reads TGTGCCAGCAGCCACCTGACTCCCGAGGGGACCTTC. The variable domain in full, completed from reference TRBV16 and TRBJ1-2, reads GEEVAQTPKHLVRGEGQKAKLYCAPIKGHSYVFWYQQVLKNEFKFLISFQNENVFDETGMPKERFSAKCLPNSPCSLEIQATKLEDSAVYFCASSHLTPEGTFGSGTRLTVV.

The chain recombines TRBV19 with TRBJ2-2; D possibly corresponds to TRBD2 (6 bases). CDR1 and CDR2 (germline): LNHDA, SQIVND (reference sequence). V was pared by 1 base and J by 0 bases, with 15 bases between. The CDR3 runs 18 residues. CDR3 sequence (DNA): TGTGCCAGTAGTATAGGGGCTTGGGGGACTGCGAACACCGGGGAGCTGTTTTTT. Protein sequence: CASSIGAWGTANTGELFF.

This chain connects TRBV15 to TRBJ2-5; 10 bases are shared with TRBD2. The CDR3 consists of 15 residues. The germline CDR1 and CDR2 sequences are LNHNV and YYDKDF (reference sequence). V shed 0 bases and J 3 bases; nucleotides not matched to a gene: 1. The CDR3 coding sequence is TGTGCCACCAGCAGAGACCTAGCGGGGGAAGAGACCCAGTACTTC. Protein: CATSRDLAGEETQYF.

The chain has TRBV18 and TRBJ1-1; a weak D match, TRBD1 (6 bases). Trimming took off 2 bases at V and 6 bases at J, with 10 bases between the two ends. Germline V CDR1 and CDR2: KGHSH, LQKENI. The CDR3 has 13 amino acids. CDR3 protein: CASSPTDRSEAFF. CDR3 DNA sequence: TGTGCCAGCTCACCAACCGACAGGTCTGAAGCTTTCTTT.

In DNA, the CDR3 is TGTGCCAGCTCACCAGATGGACTGCGTGCCTACGAGCAGTACTTC. Translation: CASSPDGLRAYEQYF. This chain links TRBV18 with TRBJ2-7, with D possibly being TRBD2 (5 bases). Deletions cut 2 bases from V and 2 bases from J, with 13 bases between. The CDR3 is 15 amino acids. Germline V lookup: CDR1 KGHSH, CDR2 LQKENI.

The V and J genes are TRBV5-4 and TRBJ2-1, with a possible D match to TRBD1 (6 bases). Germline loops: CDR1 SGHNT, CDR2 YYREEE (reference sequence). The CDR3 has 12 residues. The ends were cut back, 5 bases at V and 7 bases at J, with 10 bases in the middle. CDR3 loop: CASSLQGNEQFF. CDR3 DNA: TGTGCCAGCAGTTTACAGGGTAATGAGCAGTTCTTC.

The rearrangement joins TRBV27 to TRBJ2-5, with unresolved D. The V end was cut by 2 bases, the J end by 0 bases, with 4 bases between. CDR3 size: 13 residues. The germline gives CDR1 MNHEY, CDR2 SMNVEV (reference sequence). In nucleotides, the CDR3 is TGTGCCAGCAGTTTAGACTACCAAGAGACCCAGTACTTC. This sequence encodes CASSLDYQETQYF.

The rearrangement links TRBV4-1 to TRBJ2-6; maybe TRBD2 (5 bases). The ends were cut back, 6 bases at V and 1 base at J, with 10 bases in the middle. The CDR3 length is 15 residues. CDR1 MGHRA and CDR2 YSYEKL come from the germline V gene. The CDR3 here is CASRTGISGANVLTF. The CDR3, as DNA: TGCGCCAGCAGGACCGGGATTTCTGGGGCCAACGTCCTGACTTTC.

The chain recombines TRBV30 with TRBJ1-1; no clear D gene. V shed 0 bases and J shed 5 bases, with 10 bases lying between them. The length of the CDR3 is 13 residues. The V gene's germline CDR1 is GTSNPN and CDR2 SVGIG (reference sequence). CDR3 in amino acids: CAWSVLKGTEAFF. Written as DNA, the CDR3 is TGTGCCTGGAGTGTACTCAAGGGAACTGAAGCTTTCTTT.

The chain combines TRBV30 with TRBJ2-3; 7 bases are a match to TRBD2. From germline, CDR1 is GTSNPN and CDR2 SVGIG (reference sequence). J lost 2 bases, V lost 3 bases, and 5 bases had no gene match. There are 14 residues in the CDR3. The CDR3 loop reads CAWRWGGNTDTQYF. The CDR3 DNA reads as TGTGCCTGGAGATGGGGGGGAAACACAGATACGCAGTATTTT.

The V and J genes are TRBV19 and TRBJ1-5, with TRBD1 matching 7 bases. Germline V lookup: CDR1 LNHDA, CDR2 SQIVND (reference sequence). Germline trimming cut 4 bases from V and 4 bases from J; bases unmatched to any gene: 1. CDR3 length: 13 amino acids. The CDR3 here is CASSRDRNQPQHF. Written as DNA, the CDR3 is TGTGCCAGTAGTAGGGACAGAAATCAGCCCCAGCATTTT. The whole variable domain, remainder taken from reference TRBV19 and TRBJ1-5, is DGGITQSPKYLFRKEGQNVTLSCEQNLNHDAMYWYRQDPGQGLRLIYYSQIVNDFQKGDIAEGYSVSREKKESFPLTVTSAQKNPTAFYLCASSRDRNQPQHFGDGTRLSIL.

The CDR3 here is CASSQQRQGDEQYF. The CDR3 DNA reads TGCGCCAGCAGCCAACAAAGGCAGGGGGACGAGCAGTACTTC. V usage is TRBV4-3 and J usage is TRBJ2-7; 7 bases agree with TRBD1. The CDR3 extends over 14 amino acids. Per the germline V gene, CDR1 is LGHNA and CDR2 is YSLEER. The J segment lost 5 bases and the V segment lost 2 bases, leaving 6 bases of the junction unmatched.

DNA for the CDR3: TGTGCCAGTAGTCTAGGCACAGGGGGCGCAGAGACCCAGTACTTC. Translated: CASSLGTGGAETQYF. The chain joins TRBV19 to TRBJ2-5; 9 bases line up with TRBD1. V trimming: 5 bases; J trimming: 4 bases; junction bases outside the gene matches: 8. The germline V gene has CDR1 LNHDA and CDR2 SQIVND (reference sequence). The CDR3 extends over 15 amino acids. Looking up the rest from reference TRBV19 and TRBJ2-5 gives the full variable domain: DGGITQSPKYLFRKEGQNVTLSCEQNLNHDAMYWYRQDPGQGLRLIYYSQIVNDFQKGDIAEGYSVSREKKESFPLTVTSAQKNPTAFYLCASSLGTGGAETQYFGPGTRLLVL.

The count of this clone is one. This chain connects TRBV13 to TRBJ2-5; D is perhaps TRBD1 (6 bases). Germline lookup yields CDR1 PRHDT and CDR2 FYEKMQ (reference sequence). This CDR3 spans 12 amino acids. V lost 3 bases and J 14 bases, leaving 16 bases between the germline ends. The CDR3 sequence is CASSFSTGTPYF. The CDR3 DNA follows: TGTGCCAGCAGCTTTTCCACCGGGACACCCTACTTC.

This clone was detected only a few times. The chain recombines TRBV28 with TRBJ2-2; D not resolved. Germline loops: CDR1 MDHEN, CDR2 SYDVKM. The germline V and J ends were trimmed by 6 bases and 6 bases, with 8 bases remaining between them. The CDR3 covers 12 residues. The CDR3 reads CASSSPPGELFF. CDR3 nucleotide sequence: TGTGCCAGCAGCTCCCCTCCCGGGGAGCTGTTTTTT.

This clone showed up just once. The chain uses TRBV7-9 and TRBJ2-4; 7 nucleotides agree with TRBD1. Germline V gene lookup returns CDR1 SEHNR and CDR2 FQNEAQ (reference sequence). The CDR3 loop spans 19 amino acids. The V gene end was trimmed by 1 base and the J gene end by 2 bases; junction bases not matched to a gene: 14. The CDR3 DNA reads TGTGCCAGCAGCTTAGGAGACAGGGTCTTCGATCCATCCAAAAACATTCAGTACTTC. Encoded protein: CASSLGDRVFDPSKNIQYF. Combining the CDR3 with reference TRBV7-9 and TRBJ2-4 gives the whole variable domain DTGVSQNPRHKITKRGQNVTFRCDPISEHNRLYWYRQTLGQGPEFLTYFQNEAQLEKSRLLSDRFSAERPKGSFSTLEIQRTEQGDSAMYLCASSLGDRVFDPSKNIQYFGAGTRLSVL.

The sample holds a few counts of this clone. The rearrangement links TRBV14 to TRBJ2-2; 7 positions agree with TRBD1. Germline V CDR1 and CDR2: SGHDN, FVKESK. CDR3 length: 15 amino acids. The V and J ends lost 5 bases and 5 bases, in that order; junction bases with no gene match: 8. The CDR3 sequence: CASSTATGATGELFF. The CDR3 DNA sequence: TGTGCCAGCAGCACAGCTACAGGGGCAACCGGGGAGCTGTTTTTT.

This clone appeared a few times. This CDR3 reads CASSQGSRVMRNTIYF. CDR3 in DNA: TGCGCCAGCAGCCAAGGGAGCAGGGTAATGAGAAACACCATATATTTT. The chain carries TRBV4-1 and TRBJ1-3; D is possibly TRBD1 (5 bases). Germline CDR1 and CDR2: MGHRA and YSYEKL. The CDR3 spans 16 residues. Trimming removed 1 base at V and 5 bases at J, with 15 bases between.

The chain is built from TRBV4-1 and TRBJ1-2; tentative D call: TRBD1 (6 bases). The CDR3 has 14 amino acids. In germline, CDR1 is MGHRA, CDR2 YSYEKL. Between the trimmed V and J ends, which lost 1 base and 4 bases, there was a span of 10 bases. CDR3 amino acids: CASSQVGQLYGYTF. The CDR3 coding sequence is TGCGCCAGCAGCCAAGTCGGACAGCTCTATGGCTACACCTTC.

The chain couples TRBV14 to TRBJ1-1, with 9 bases aligning to TRBD1. Per germline, CDR1 SGHDN and CDR2 FVKESK. The junction had 12 bases not matched to a gene; V was cut back by 4 bases and J by 9 bases. The CDR3 length is 15 residues. The CDR3 region is CASSPLDRGEFKAFF. CDR3 bases: TGTGCCAGCAGCCCTTTGGACAGGGGTGAATTTAAAGCTTTCTTT.

This rearrangement joins TRBV7-9 to TRBJ1-2, with D possibly being TRBD1 (5 bases). The V and J ends lost 0 bases and 6 bases respectively, with 14 bases between them. The CDR3 runs 15 residues. The germline V gene has CDR1 SEHNR and CDR2 FQNEAQ (reference sequence). CDR3 amino acids: CASSLAWQGKDGYTF. Written as DNA, the CDR3 is TGTGCCAGCAGCTTAGCGTGGCAGGGAAAGGATGGCTACACCTTC.